This T cell receptor beta chain was sequenced for a study of blood T cell repertoires in COVID-19. About the study: Sites across the United States, Italy and Spain contributed samples from acute and convalescent COVID-19.

Source study methods: Nucleated cell counts were estimated from reference gene primer amplification. Libraries were prepared by immunoSEQ multiplex PCR; TCRdb keeps only in-frame clonotypes and omits some of them. The DNA gave D and trimming, while V, J and clone size come from that table. The table shows approximately 130,000 clones, with around nine tenths occurring only once. Enrollees, about 18 to 89 years old, lived in approximately 24 US areas. Allocation to cohorts depended on clinical history reported by the participants. V dropped 6 bases and J dropped 3; count of bases not matched to a gene: 9. The CDR3 loop spans 15 amino acids. From germline, CDR1 is SGHTA and CDR2 FQGNSA.

The rearrangement links TRBV7-2 to TRBJ2-3; 7 bases align to TRBD2. This TCR was recovered from a woman aged 45 to 65 who had recovered from COVID-19. Sequencing was carried out using PBMCs or T cells enriched from blood (not recorded which). The CDR3 region has the DNA TGTGCCAGCAGTTCTAGACTAGCTGCTACAGATACGCAGTATTTT. Protein product: CASSSRLAATDTQYF.